This entry lists 16 T cell receptor beta chains sequenced from one sample in a study of T cell responses to AZD1222 COVID-19 vaccine. TCRdb keeps only in-frame clones here, not all; method: immunoSEQ multiplex PCR. Here the sample spans 83,000 or so clones, 85% to 90% being singletons. Sequences were derived from peripheral blood, sampled 28 days after the second AZD1222 dose. The receptors were gathered from an adult who received the AZD1222 COVID-19 vaccine.

This chain connects TRBV18 to TRBJ1-1; D is undetermined. The germline gives CDR1 KGHSH, CDR2 LQKENI. There are 12 residues in the CDR3. V shed 3 bases and J shed 7 bases, with 9 bases lying between them. CDR3 amino acids: CASSPMAVEAFF. In DNA, the CDR3 is TGTGCCAGCTCACCTATGGCCGTTGAAGCTTTCTTT.

The chain uses TRBV29-1 and TRBJ2-7, with TRBD1 identical over 8 bases. The CDR3 runs to 14 residues. The J segment lost 0 bases and the V segment lost 5 bases, leaving 6 bases of the junction unmatched. The germline gives CDR1 SQVTM, CDR2 ANQGSEA. Written as DNA, the CDR3 is TGCAGCGTTTACGGACAGGGTAGCTCCTACGAGCAGTACTTC. It encodes CSVYGQGSSYEQYF.

This chain joins TRBV18 and TRBJ1-5; possibly TRBD1 for D (6 bases). The germline V gene encodes CDR1 KGHSH and CDR2 LQKENI. This CDR3 region has 15 residues. V was trimmed by 3 bases and J by 2 bases, leaving 11 bases between them. This chain's CDR3 is CASSPQTGGNQPQHF. CDR3 DNA: TGTGCCAGCTCACCCCAGACAGGAGGCAATCAGCCCCAGCATTTT. The full variable domain, with the rest looked up from reference TRBV18 and TRBJ1-5, is NAGVMQNPRHLVRRRGQEARLRCSPMKGHSHVYWYRQLPEEGLKFMVYLQKENIIDESGMPKERFSAEFPKEGPSILRIQQVVRGDSAAYFCASSPQTGGNQPQHFGDGTRLSIL.

The chain carries TRBV10-2 and TRBJ2-3, with a weak D call TRBD2 (5 bases). The germline CDR1 and CDR2 sequences are WSHSY and SAAADI. The CDR3 has 15 amino acids. Trimming removed 3 bases at V and 5 bases at J, with 15 bases between. The CDR3, as DNA: TGCGCCAGCAGTGACAGTGGCGGGTTAGGAGATACGCAGTATTTT. As protein: CASSDSGGLGDTQYF.

This sequence joins TRBV30 and TRBJ1-3; TRBD1 might be the D (5 bases). Trimming removed 1 base from V and 4 bases from J, with 8 bases in between. CDR1 and CDR2 (germline): GTSNPN, SVGIG (reference sequence). The CDR3 extends over 13 amino acids. The CDR3 region is CAWSARQGNTIYF. CDR3 DNA sequence: TGTGCCTGGAGTGCTCGACAGGGAAACACCATATATTTT.

The chain couples TRBV11-1 to TRBJ1-1; tentative D call: TRBD1 (6 bases). The CDR3 consists of 12 residues. CDR1 and CDR2 from the germline V gene are SGHAT and FQDESV (reference sequence). V lost 5 bases and J lost 7, with 11 bases in between. CDR3: CASSPGVGEAFF. The CDR3 region has the DNA TGTGCCAGCAGCCCAGGGGTTGGTGAAGCTTTCTTT.

This CDR3 reads CASSESERDEQFF. The CDR3 region has the DNA TGTGCCAGCAGTGAAAGCGAGCGGGATGAGCAGTTCTTC. The V and J genes are TRBV6-1 and TRBJ2-1; possible D gene TRBD2, 6 bases. Trimming left V 2 bases short and J 8 bases short, with 10 bases between. This CDR3 spans 13 amino acids. CDR1 is MNHNS and CDR2 is SASEGT in the germline V gene.

V usage is TRBV5-4 and J usage is TRBJ2-3; D possibly matches TRBD1 or TRBD2 (5 bases each). Germline assignment: CDR1 SGHNT and CDR2 YYREEE (reference sequence). The CDR3 extends over 13 amino acids. V lost 8 bases to trimming and J lost 2 bases, with 12 bases between them. This CDR3 reads CASRGPSTDTQYF. CDR3 nucleotides: TGTGCCAGTCGGGGCCCTTCCACAGATACGCAGTATTTT.

This chain connects TRBV6-2 or TRBV6-3 to TRBJ2-1, with TRBD2 identical over 15 bases. Trimming at V came to 0 bases and at J to 2 bases, leaving 2 bases not matched to a gene. The germline V gene has CDR1 MNHEY and CDR2 SVGEGT. The CDR3 loop spans 18 amino acids. The CDR3 DNA reads TGTGCCAGCAGTTACTCTCGGACTAGCGGGAGGGCCTACAATGAGCAGTTCTTC. Its translation is CASSYSRTSGRAYNEQFF.

The V and J genes are TRBV29-1 and TRBJ2-1; D is ambiguous. Germline-derived CDR1 and CDR2 are SQVTM and ANQGSEA. V lost 4 bases and J lost 11, with 21 bases in between. This CDR3 contains 14 residues. CDR3 coding DNA: TGCAGCGTTGTCCCGATCTTTGACAATAGTAAGCAGTTCTTC. Residues: CSVVPIFDNSKQFF.

The gene calls are TRBV5-1 and TRBJ1-5; tentatively, D is TRBD1 (6 bases). CDR1 and CDR2 from the germline V gene are SGHRS and YFSETQ. V was trimmed by 4 bases and J by 2 bases, leaving 10 bases between them. The CDR3 is 14 residues long. CDR3 region: CASSDSGGNQPQHF. DNA for the CDR3: TGCGCCAGCAGCGACTCAGGGGGCAATCAGCCCCAGCATTTT.

J is TRBJ1-2 and V is TRBV27, with D perhaps TRBD1 (6 bases). The V end was cut by 5 bases, the J end by 6 bases, with 16 bases between. Germline CDR1 and CDR2: MNHEY and SMNVEV (reference sequence). The CDR3 has 14 amino acids. For the CDR3, the DNA is TGTGCCAGCAGTCCTCACGGGGGGCGGGATGGCTACACCTTC. Its translation is CASSPHGGRDGYTF.

This sequence joins TRBV5-1 and TRBJ2-4; D gene uncertain. Germline CDR1 reads SGHRS; CDR2 reads YFSETQ. There are 18 residues in the CDR3. The germline V and J ends were trimmed by 7 bases and 0 bases, with 23 bases remaining between them. CDR3 nucleotides: TGCGCCAGCTGGCAACAGAAACAAATTAAATTAGCCAAAAACATTCAGTACTTC. Its translation: CASWQQKQIKLAKNIQYF. Looking up the rest from reference TRBV5-1 and TRBJ2-4 gives the full variable domain: KAGVTQTPRYLIKTRGQQVTLSCSPISGHRSVSWYQQTPGQGLQFLFEYFSETQRNKGNFPGRFSGRQFSNSRSEMNVSTLELGDSALYLCASWQQKQIKLAKNIQYFGAGTRLSVL.

The V call is TRBV11-1, the J call TRBJ2-1, with 8 bases matching TRBD2. The CDR3 has 16 residues. Germline CDR1 and CDR2: SGHAT and FQDESV (reference sequence). With 7 bases clipped from V and 4 bases from J, the junction kept 12 bases outside the gene matches. CDR3 in amino acids: CASTSNGAGVYNEQFF. The CDR3 DNA follows: TGTGCCAGCACTTCCAATGGAGCGGGAGTGTACAATGAGCAGTTCTTC.

V usage is TRBV5-1 and J usage is TRBJ2-1, with D maybe TRBD2 (6 bases). This CDR3 spans 17 amino acids. Germline-derived CDR1 and CDR2 are SGHRS and YFSETQ. V gave up 1 base and J gave up 3 bases, with 17 bases separating them. The CDR3 region has the DNA TGCGCCAGCAGCTTGAAGTCGCGGGATCCTTTCTACAATGAGCAGTTCTTC. Amino acid sequence: CASSLKSRDPFYNEQFF.

The chain joins TRBV28 to TRBJ2-4; 7 bases fit TRBD1. Per germline, CDR1 MDHEN and CDR2 SYDVKM. V lost 6 bases, J lost 9 bases, and 14 bases stayed unmatched. This CDR3 region has 15 residues. The CDR3 DNA reads TGTGCCAGCAGGGAGTCAAAGGGGGCGCAGGGCATTCAGTACTTC. This translates into CASRESKGAQGIQYF.